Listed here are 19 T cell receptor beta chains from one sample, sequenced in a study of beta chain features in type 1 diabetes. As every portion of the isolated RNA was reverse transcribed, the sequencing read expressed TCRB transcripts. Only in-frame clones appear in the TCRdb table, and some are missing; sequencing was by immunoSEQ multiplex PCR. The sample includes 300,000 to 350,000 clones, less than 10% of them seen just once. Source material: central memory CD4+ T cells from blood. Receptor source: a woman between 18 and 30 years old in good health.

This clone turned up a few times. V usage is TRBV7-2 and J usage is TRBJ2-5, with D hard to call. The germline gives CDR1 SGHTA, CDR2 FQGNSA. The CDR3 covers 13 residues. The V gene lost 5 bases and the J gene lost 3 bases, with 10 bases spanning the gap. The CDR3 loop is CASSKVWKETQYF. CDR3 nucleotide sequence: TGTGCCAGCAGCAAGGTCTGGAAAGAGACCCAGTACTTC.

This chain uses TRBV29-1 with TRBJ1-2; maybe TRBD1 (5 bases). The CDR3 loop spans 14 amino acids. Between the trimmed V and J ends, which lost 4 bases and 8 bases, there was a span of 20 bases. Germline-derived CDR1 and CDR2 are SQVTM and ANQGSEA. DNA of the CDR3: TGCAGCGTTGTCGAGTGGGGCACGGCTGGGGGCTACACCTTC. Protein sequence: CSVVEWGTAGGYTF.

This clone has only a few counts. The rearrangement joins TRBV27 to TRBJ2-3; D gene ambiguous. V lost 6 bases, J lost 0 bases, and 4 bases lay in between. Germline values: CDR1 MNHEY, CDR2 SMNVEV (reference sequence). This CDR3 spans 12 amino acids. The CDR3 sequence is CASRSSTDTQYF. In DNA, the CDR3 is TGTGCCAGCAGATCTAGCACAGATACGCAGTATTTT.

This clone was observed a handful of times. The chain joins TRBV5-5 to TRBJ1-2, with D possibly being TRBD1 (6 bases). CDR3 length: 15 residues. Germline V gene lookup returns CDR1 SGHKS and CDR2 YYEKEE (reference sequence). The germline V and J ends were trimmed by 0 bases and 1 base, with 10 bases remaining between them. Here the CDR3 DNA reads TGTGCCAGCAGCTTGGCCGGGACATTTAACTATGGCTACACCTTC. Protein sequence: CASSLAGTFNYGYTF. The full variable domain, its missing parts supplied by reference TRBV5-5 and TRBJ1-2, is DAGVTQSPTHLIKTRGQQVTLRCSPISGHKSVSWYQQVLGQGPQFIFQYYEKEERGRGNFPDRFSARQFPNYSSELNVNALLLGDSALYLCASSLAGTFNYGYTFGSGTRLTVV.

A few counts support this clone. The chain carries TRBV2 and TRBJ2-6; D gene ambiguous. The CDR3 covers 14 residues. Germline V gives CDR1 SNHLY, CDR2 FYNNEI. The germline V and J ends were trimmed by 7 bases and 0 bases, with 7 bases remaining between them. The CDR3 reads CASMANSGANVLTF. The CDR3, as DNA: TGTGCCAGCATGGCGAACTCTGGGGCCAACGTCCTGACTTTC.

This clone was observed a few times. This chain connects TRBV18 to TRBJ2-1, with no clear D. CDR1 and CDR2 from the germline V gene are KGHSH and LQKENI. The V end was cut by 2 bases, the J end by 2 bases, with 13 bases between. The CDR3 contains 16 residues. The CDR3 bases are TGTGCCAGCTCACCAGCGAGTTCCTCAGCCTACAATGAGCAGTTCTTC. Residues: CASSPASSSAYNEQFF. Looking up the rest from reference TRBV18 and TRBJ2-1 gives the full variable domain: NAGVMQNPRHLVRRRGQEARLRCSPMKGHSHVYWYRQLPEEGLKFMVYLQKENIIDESGMPKERFSAEFPKEGPSILRIQQVVRGDSAAYFCASSPASSSAYNEQFFGPGTRLTVL.

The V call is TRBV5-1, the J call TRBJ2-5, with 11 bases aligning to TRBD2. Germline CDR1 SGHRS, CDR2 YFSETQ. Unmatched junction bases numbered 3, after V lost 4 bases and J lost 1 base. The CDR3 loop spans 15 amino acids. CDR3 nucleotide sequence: TGCGCCAGCAGCGTGGGACTAGCGGTCCAAGAGACCCAGTACTTC. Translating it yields CASSVGLAVQETQYF. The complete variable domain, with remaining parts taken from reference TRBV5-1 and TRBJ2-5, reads KAGVTQTPRYLIKTRGQQVTLSCSPISGHRSVSWYQQTPGQGLQFLFEYFSETQRNKGNFPGRFSGRQFSNSRSEMNVSTLELGDSALYLCASSVGLAVQETQYFGPGTRLLVL.

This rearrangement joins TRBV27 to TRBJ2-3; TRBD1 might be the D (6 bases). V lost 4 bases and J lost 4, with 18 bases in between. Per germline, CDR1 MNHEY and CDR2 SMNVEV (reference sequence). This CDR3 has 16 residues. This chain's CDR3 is CASSSLGQGSSDTQYF. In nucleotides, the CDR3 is TGTGCCAGCAGTTCCCTTGGTCAGGGGTCATCAGATACGCAGTATTTT.

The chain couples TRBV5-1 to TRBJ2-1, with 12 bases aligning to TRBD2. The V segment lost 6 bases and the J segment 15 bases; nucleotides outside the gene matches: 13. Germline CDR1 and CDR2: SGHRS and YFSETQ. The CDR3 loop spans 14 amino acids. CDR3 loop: CASTGSASGRAWFF. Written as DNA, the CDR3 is TGCGCCAGCACCGGATCTGCTAGCGGGAGGGCCTGGTTCTTC. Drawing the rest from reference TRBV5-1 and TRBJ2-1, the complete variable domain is KAGVTQTPRYLIKTRGQQVTLSCSPISGHRSVSWYQQTPGQGLQFLFEYFSETQRNKGNFPGRFSGRQFSNSRSEMNVSTLELGDSALYLCASTGSASGRAWFFGPGTRLTVL.

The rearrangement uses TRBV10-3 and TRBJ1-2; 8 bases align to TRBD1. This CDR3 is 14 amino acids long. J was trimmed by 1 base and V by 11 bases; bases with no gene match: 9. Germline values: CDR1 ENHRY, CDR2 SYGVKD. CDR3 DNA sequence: TGTGCCGCCAGACCGGGACAGGATAACTATGGCTACACCTTC. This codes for CAARPGQDNYGYTF.

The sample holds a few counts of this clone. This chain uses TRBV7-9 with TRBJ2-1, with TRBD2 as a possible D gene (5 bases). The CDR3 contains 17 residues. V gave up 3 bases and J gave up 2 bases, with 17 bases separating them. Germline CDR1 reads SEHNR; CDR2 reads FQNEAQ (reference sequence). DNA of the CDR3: TGTGCCAGCAGCTTCCGAACGCCGCGGGCTACCTACAATGAGCAGTTCTTC. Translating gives CASSFRTPRATYNEQFF.

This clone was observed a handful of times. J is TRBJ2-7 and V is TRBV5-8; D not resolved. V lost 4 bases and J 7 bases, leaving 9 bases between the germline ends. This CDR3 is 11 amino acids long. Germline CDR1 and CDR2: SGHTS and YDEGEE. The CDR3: CASSVKGEQYF. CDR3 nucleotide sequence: TGTGCCAGCAGCGTAAAGGGTGAGCAGTACTTC.

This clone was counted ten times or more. For the CDR3, the DNA is TGCGCCAGCAGCCCACAACTAGGGGGATTCGGCAATGAGCAGTTCTTC. Amino acid sequence: CASSPQLGGFGNEQFF. The V gene is TRBV4-3, the J gene TRBJ2-1, with D perhaps matching TRBD1 (6 bases). The CDR3 extends over 16 amino acids. V dropped 4 bases and J dropped 6 bases, with 19 bases sitting between them. Germline V gene lookup returns CDR1 LGHNA and CDR2 YSLEER.

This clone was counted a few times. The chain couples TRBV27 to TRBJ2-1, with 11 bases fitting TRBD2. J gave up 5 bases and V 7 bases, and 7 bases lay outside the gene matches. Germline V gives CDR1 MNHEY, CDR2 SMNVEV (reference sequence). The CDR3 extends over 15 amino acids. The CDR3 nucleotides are TGTGCCAGCACCGCCGGGACTAGCGGTAACAATGAGCAGTTCTTC. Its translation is CASTAGTSGNNEQFF.

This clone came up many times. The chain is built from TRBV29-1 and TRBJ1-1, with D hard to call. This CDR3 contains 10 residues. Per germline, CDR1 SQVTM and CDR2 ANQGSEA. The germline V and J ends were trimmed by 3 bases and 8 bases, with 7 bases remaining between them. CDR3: CSVDRKEAFF. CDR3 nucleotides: TGCAGCGTTGATCGGAAAGAAGCTTTCTTT. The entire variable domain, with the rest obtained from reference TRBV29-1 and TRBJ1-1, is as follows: SAVISQKPSRDICQRGTSLTIQCQVDSQVTMMFWYRQQPGQSLTLIATANQGSEATYESGFVIDKFPISRPNLTFSTLTVSNMSPEDSSIYLCSVDRKEAFFGQGTRLTVV.

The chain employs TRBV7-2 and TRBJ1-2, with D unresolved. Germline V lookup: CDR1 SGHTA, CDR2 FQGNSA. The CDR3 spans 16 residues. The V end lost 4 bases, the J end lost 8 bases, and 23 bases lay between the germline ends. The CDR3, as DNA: TGTGCCAGCAGCTCACTCGTGCCGTGGCGGCTCGGCGGCTACACCTTC. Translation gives CASSSLVPWRLGGYTF.

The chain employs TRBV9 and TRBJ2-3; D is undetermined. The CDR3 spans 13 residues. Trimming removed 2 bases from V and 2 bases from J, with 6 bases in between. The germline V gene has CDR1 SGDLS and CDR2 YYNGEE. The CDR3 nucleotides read TGTGCCAGCAGCGTCGCGTACACAGATACGCAGTATTTT. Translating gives CASSVAYTDTQYF.

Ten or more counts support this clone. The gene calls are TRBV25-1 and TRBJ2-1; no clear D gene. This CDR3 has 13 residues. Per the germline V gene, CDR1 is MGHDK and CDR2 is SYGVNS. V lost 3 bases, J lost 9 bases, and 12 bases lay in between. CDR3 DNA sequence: TGTGCCAGCAGTGAGGGCCCCCCCACTGAGCAGTTCTTC. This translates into CASSEGPPTEQFF. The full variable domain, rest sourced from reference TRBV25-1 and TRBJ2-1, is EADIYQTPRYLVIGTGKKITLECSQTMGHDKMYWYQQDPGMELHLIHYSYGVNSTEKGDLSSESTVSRIRTEHFPLTLESARPSHTSQYLCASSEGPPTEQFFGPGTRLTVL.

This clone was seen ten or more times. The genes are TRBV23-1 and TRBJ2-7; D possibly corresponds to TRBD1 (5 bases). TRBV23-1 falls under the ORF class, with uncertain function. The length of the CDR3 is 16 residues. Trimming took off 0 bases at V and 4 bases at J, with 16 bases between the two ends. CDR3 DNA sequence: TGCGCCAGCAGTCAATCGCATCCTGAGACAGAGTACGAGCAGTACTTC. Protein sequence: CASSQSHPETEYEQYF.